One and the same sample provided the 20 T cell receptor beta chains below, sequenced in a study of human T cells and chemical hapten exposure. TCRdb fed the RACE reads into MiXCR, producing one record per CDR3 protein. This table holds under 150,000 distinct CDR3 sequences, 9% to 13% found once. Noted time point: patch test 1, 2 weeks after DPC sensitization. Treatment of the sample: therapeutic diphenylcyclopropenone sensitization with weekly scalp DPC. The material sequenced was whole blood, taken in connection with sensitization to the hapten diphenylcyclopropenone (DPC). The origin of the receptors is a woman between 45 and 65 years old with alopecia areata. Some clones in this sample may be carry-over from other donors' samples.

This clonotype has only a few counts. The chain has TRBV6-1 and TRBJ2-5, with D perhaps matching TRBD2 (5 bases). Germline V lookup: CDR1 MNHNS, CDR2 SASEGT. The CDR3 consists of 14 residues. Trimming pared 1 base from V and 5 bases from J, leaving 11 bases between. The CDR3: CASSEDGIGETQYF. In nucleotides, the CDR3 is TGTGCCAGCAGTGAAGACGGGATTGGGGAGACCCAGTACTTC.

This clonotype was observed a handful of times. The genes are TRBV5-6 and TRBJ2-3, with D perhaps TRBD1 (6 bases). CDR1 is SGHDT, CDR2 YYEEEE, per germline. Trimming left V 0 bases short and J 8 bases short, with 19 bases between. This CDR3 region has 16 residues. The CDR3 spells CASSLAWTAPPGTQYF. CDR3 DNA sequence: TGTGCCAGCAGCTTGGCCTGGACAGCCCCCCCCGGTACGCAGTATTTT.

In this sample, this clonotype turned up many times. This rearrangement joins TRBV7-2 to TRBJ2-5; TRBD2 matches at 11 bases. Germline loops: CDR1 SGHTA, CDR2 FQGNSA. V trimming: 5 bases; J trimming: 5 bases; junction bases outside the gene matches: 10. CDR3 size: 16 residues. The CDR3: CASSGLAGGRWETQYF. In DNA, the CDR3 is TGTGCCAGCAGCGGGCTAGCGGGGGGTCGTTGGGAGACCCAGTACTTC.

This chain connects TRBV28 to TRBJ2-7; the D is unclear. V lost 2 bases to trimming and J lost 2 bases, with 10 bases between them. Germline CDR1 is MDHEN and CDR2 is SYDVKM. The CDR3 totals 14 residues. As DNA, the CDR3 is TGTGCCAGCAGTTTACTCGGGCGAACCTACGAGCAGTACTTC. Translation gives CASSLLGRTYEQYF.

The chain carries TRBV7-2 and TRBJ2-5, with 10 bases that match TRBD1. V was clipped by 5 bases and J by 5 bases; unmatched bases: 8. Per the germline V gene, CDR1 is SGHTA and CDR2 is FQGNSA. The CDR3 extends over 15 amino acids. CDR3 coding DNA: TGTGCCAGCAGCGTCCCCGGGACAGGGGTGGAGACCCAGTACTTC. It yields the protein CASSVPGTGVETQYF.

This clonotype was seen ten or more times. This chain connects TRBV7-6 to TRBJ2-3; 8 nucleotides line up with TRBD2. V shed 0 bases, J shed 2 bases, and the junction held 10 bases outside the gene matches. Germline loops: CDR1 SGHVS, CDR2 FNYEAQ. CDR3 length: 18 amino acids. CDR3 bases: TGTGCCAGCAGCTTAGCTTTACGGGGACTAGGACCCACAGATACGCAGTATTTT. Translation: CASSLALRGLGPTDTQYF.

Ten or more counts support this clonotype. The gene calls are TRBV6-2 or TRBV6-3 and TRBJ2-4; D is perhaps TRBD1 (6 bases). The CDR3 is 16 amino acids. Trimming removed 2 bases from V and 0 bases from J, with 11 bases in between. Per germline, CDR1 MNHEY and CDR2 SVGEGT. This chain's CDR3 is CASSYRTELAKNIQYF. As DNA, the CDR3 is TGTGCCAGCAGTTACCGGACAGAACTAGCCAAAAACATTCAGTACTTC.

This sequence joins TRBV6-5 and TRBJ1-6; 8 nucleotides match TRBD1. Germline CDR1 MNHEY, CDR2 SVGAGI. The CDR3 has 15 residues. V shed 4 bases, J shed 7 bases, and the junction held 6 bases outside the gene matches. CDR3 coding DNA: TGTGCCAGCAGTTCCCGACAGGGGTCCAATTCACCCCTCCACTTT. Amino acids: CASSSRQGSNSPLHF.

Here the CDR3 DNA reads TGTGCCAGCAGTTTAGGTGCCTACTCCTACAATGAGCAGTTCTTC. This gives the protein CASSLGAYSYNEQFF. V and J are TRBV12-3 or TRBV12-4 and TRBJ2-1; D is uncertain. V was pared by 1 base and J by 0 bases, with 7 bases between. The CDR3 is 15 amino acids.

This clonotype showed up just a few times. CDR3 amino acids: CASSLAGSVQPQHF. The CDR3 bases are TGTGCCAGCAGCTTAGCTGGGTCGGTGCAGCCCCAGCATTTT. The V and J genes are TRBV11-2 and TRBJ1-5; unclear D gene. V gave up 1 base and J gave up 7 bases, with 11 bases separating them. This CDR3 is 14 amino acids long. Germline CDR1 reads SGHAT; CDR2 reads FQNNGV.

In this sample, this clonotype turned up once. The chain combines TRBV3-1 with TRBJ2-1; TRBD2 matches 7 bases. The ends lost 1 base at V and 7 bases at J; junction bases unmatched: 10. CDR1 LGHDT and CDR2 YNNKEL come from the germline V gene (reference sequence). The CDR3 has 16 amino acids. The DNA of the CDR3 is TGTGCCAGCAGCCAAGTCCTCAGCGGGGTTGGTAATGAGCAGTTCTTC. This encodes CASSQVLSGVGNEQFF.

The rearrangement links TRBV11-2 to TRBJ1-5; D remains unclear. This CDR3 region has 13 residues. Germline values: CDR1 SGHAT, CDR2 FQNNGV. Trimming pared 1 base from V and 7 bases from J, leaving 8 bases between. The CDR3: CASSLVLGQPQHF. The DNA for the CDR3 is TGTGCCAGCAGCTTAGTGCTCGGGCAGCCCCAGCATTTT.

This clonotype was found many times. The chain recombines TRBV12-3 or TRBV12-4 with TRBJ2-3, with D perhaps assigned TRBD1 or TRBD2 (5 bases each). This CDR3 has 17 residues. V dropped 1 base and J dropped 2 bases, with 16 bases sitting between them. CDR3 region: CASSLDWGSSSTDTQYF. CDR3 bases: TGTGCCAGCAGTTTAGATTGGGGGTCGAGTTCCACAGATACGCAGTATTTT.

The table lists this clonotype with a few counts. V is TRBV5-1 and J is TRBJ2-2; D not certain. CDR1 is SGHRS, CDR2 YFSETQ, per germline. Trimming stripped 0 bases from V and 0 bases from J, with 6 bases between. The CDR3 length is 15 residues. CDR3 nucleotide sequence: TGCGCCAGCAGCTTGGAAGGGACGAACACCGGGGAGCTGTTTTTT. Its translation is CASSLEGTNTGELFF.

CDR3 amino acids: CASSLDPGRDNSYEQYF. In nucleotides, the CDR3 is TGTGCCAGCAGCTTAGATCCGGGGAGGGATAACTCCTACGAGCAGTACTTC. The genes are TRBV7-9 and TRBJ2-7, with 7 bases lining up with TRBD2. Germline loops: CDR1 SEHNR, CDR2 FQNEAQ (reference sequence). This CDR3 is built from 17 residues. V trimming: 1 base; J trimming: 0 bases; junction bases outside the gene matches: 9. Combining the CDR3 with reference TRBV7-9 and TRBJ2-7 gives the whole variable domain DTGVSQNPRHKITKRGQNVTFRCDPISEHNRLYWYRQTLGQGPEFLTYFQNEAQLEKSRLLSDRFSAERPKGSFSTLEIQRTEQGDSAMYLCASSLDPGRDNSYEQYFGPGTRLTVT.

This clonotype was picked up many times. V gene TRBV11-2 combines with J gene TRBJ2-7; 7 bases map to TRBD1. Trimming removed 8 bases from V and 3 bases from J; junction bases left unmatched: 4. The germline V gene has CDR1 SGHAT and CDR2 FQNNGV. The CDR3 contains 12 residues. CDR3 region: CASRGDSYEQYF. In nucleotides, the CDR3 is TGTGCCAGCCGAGGGGACAGCTACGAGCAGTACTTC.

V gene TRBV14 combines with J gene TRBJ2-3, with a possible D match to TRBD1 (6 bases). The CDR3 sequence is 14 residues long. Germline assignment: CDR1 SGHDN and CDR2 FVKESK. V was cut by 2 bases and J by 2 bases, with 8 bases left in between. The CDR3 sequence is CASSQQGITDTQYF. The CDR3 DNA sequence: TGTGCCAGCAGCCAACAGGGGATCACAGATACGCAGTATTTT. Using reference TRBV14 and TRBJ2-3 for the parts outside the CDR3, the full variable domain is EAGVTQFPSHSVIEKGQTVTLRCDPISGHDNLYWYRRVMGKEIKFLLHFVKESKQDESGMPNNRFLAERTGGTYSTLKVQPAELEDSGVYFCASSQQGITDTQYFGPGTRLTVL.

This clonotype was observed a few times. The chain links TRBV10-3 to TRBJ2-7; D uncertain. This CDR3 contains 13 residues. CDR1 is ENHRY and CDR2 is SYGVKD in the germline V gene. Trimming took 5 bases from V and 0 from J, leaving 8 bases between them. The CDR3 DNA reads TGTGCCATCAGTTTTGACGACTCCTACGAGCAGTACTTC. As protein: CAISFDDSYEQYF.

This clonotype was observed a few times. The rearrangement links TRBV3-1 to TRBJ2-2, with D possibly matching TRBD2 (5 bases). The CDR3 sequence is 13 residues long. The ends were cut back, 4 bases at V and 4 bases at J, with 7 bases in the middle. CDR1 and CDR2 (germline): LGHDT, YNNKEL (reference sequence). The CDR3 protein is CASSPGLTGELFF. CDR3 coding DNA: TGTGCCAGCAGCCCCGGACTCACCGGGGAGCTGTTTTTT.

This clonotype was recorded many times. The J gene is TRBJ2-7, the V gene TRBV24-1; 7 bases map to TRBD1. Germline CDR1 KGHDR, CDR2 SFDVKD. The CDR3 sequence is 13 residues long. J gave up 4 bases and V 9 bases, and 8 bases lay outside the gene matches. The CDR3 spells CATGHRGIYEQYF. The CDR3 DNA sequence: TGTGCCACCGGACACAGGGGAATTTACGAGCAGTACTTC.